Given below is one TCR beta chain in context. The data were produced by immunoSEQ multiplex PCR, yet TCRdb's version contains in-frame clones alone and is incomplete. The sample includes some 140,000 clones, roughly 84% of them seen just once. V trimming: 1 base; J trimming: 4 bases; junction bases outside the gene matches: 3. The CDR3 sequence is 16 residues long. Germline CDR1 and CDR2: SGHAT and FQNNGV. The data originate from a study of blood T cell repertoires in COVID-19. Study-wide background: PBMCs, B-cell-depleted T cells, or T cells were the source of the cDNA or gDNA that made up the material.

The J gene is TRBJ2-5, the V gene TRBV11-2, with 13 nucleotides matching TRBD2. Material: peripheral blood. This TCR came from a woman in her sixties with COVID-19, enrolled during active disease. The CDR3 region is CASSLGTSGGSETQYF. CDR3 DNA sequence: TGTGCCAGCAGCTTAGGGACTAGCGGGGGCTCAGAGACCCAGTACTTC.